Listed below are T cell receptor beta chains from one sample, sequenced in a study of T cell responses to AZD1222 COVID-19 vaccine. The protocol was immunoSEQ multiplex PCR, while the TCRdb copy is restricted to in-frame clones and leaves out a portion. Of approximately 160,000 clones listed, under 95% are singletons. Material: peripheral blood, obtained on day 0 of AZD1222 vaccination. Source of these receptors: an adult in good health. CDR3s include the opening cysteine and the closing phenylalanine or tryptophan. D genes are given only for firm matches. Clone size is shown for a subset of rows, as once, few, many or a class of expanded clone.

size,J,V,D,CDR3,DNA
NA,TRBJ2-1,TRBV28,TRBD2,CASSSIPPPGGDEQFF,TGTGCCAGCAGTTCAATACCCCCTCCGGGGGGTGATGAGCAGTTCTTC
NA,TRBJ2-7,TRBV7-2,NA,CASSLYREDEQYF,TGTGCCAGCAGCTTATACAGGGAGGACGAGCAGTACTTC
NA,TRBJ2-5,TRBV4-3,TRBD2,CASSQDEEGRAGTQYF,TGCGCCAGCAGCCAAGATGAGGAGGGGAGGGCCGGGACCCAGTACTTC
NA,TRBJ2-1,TRBV27,NA,CAASSRGGFGNEQFF,TGTGCCGCCAGCAGTAGGGGCGGGTTTGGCAATGAGCAGTTCTTC
NA,TRBJ2-1,TRBV27,TRBD2,CASSLGPSGRAFEQFF,TGTGCCAGCAGTTTAGGGCCTAGCGGGAGGGCCTTTGAGCAGTTCTTC
NA,TRBJ2-7,TRBV5-4,NA,CASSLGGGQYEQYF,TGTGCCAGCAGCTTGGGGGGGGGCCAGTACGAGCAGTACTTC
NA,TRBJ2-2,TRBV4-3,NA,CASSQVSGNTGELFF,TGCGCCAGCAGCCAAGTTTCCGGGAACACCGGGGAGCTGTTTTTT
NA,TRBJ2-3,TRBV19,TRBD1,CASSWAGTELDTQYF,TGTGCCAGTAGTTGGGCTGGGACAGAATTAGATACGCAGTATTTT
NA,TRBJ2-7,TRBV6-2/TRBV6-3,TRBD2,CASSYPSGRAVSYEQYF,TGTGCCAGCAGTTACCCTAGCGGGAGGGCCGTCTCCTACGAGCAGTACTTC
NA,TRBJ2-1,TRBV7-6,TRBD2,CASSVTSGPYNEQFF,TGTGCCAGCAGCGTGACTAGCGGTCCCTACAATGAGCAGTTCTTC
NA,TRBJ2-1,TRBV5-1,NA,CASSLARGGNTYNEQFF,TGCGCCAGCAGCTTGGCTCGGGGCGGGAACACCTACAATGAGCAGTTCTTC
NA,TRBJ2-2,TRBV6-2/TRBV6-3,NA,CASSYYLGGLFF,TGTGCCAGCAGTTACTATTTAGGGGGACTGTTTTTT
NA,TRBJ2-7,TRBV3-1/TRBV3-2,TRBD1,CASSAPGTGKGEQYF,TGTGCCAGCAGCGCCCCCGGGACAGGGAAAGGCGAGCAGTACTTC
NA,TRBJ2-3,TRBV10-1,NA,CASRSGDTQYF,TGCGCCAGCAGATCGGGAGATACGCAGTATTTT
NA,TRBJ1-1,TRBV3-1/TRBV3-2,TRBD1,CASSQVGWTGGNTEAFF,TGTGCCAGCAGCCAAGTAGGCTGGACAGGGGGGAACACTGAAGCTTTCTTT
NA,TRBJ1-1,TRBV3-1/TRBV3-2,NA,CASSPPRPPRTEAFF,TGTGCCAGCAGCCCCCCGCGGCCCCCAAGAACTGAAGCTTTCTTT
NA,TRBJ2-7,TRBV27,TRBD2,CASSLLAGGGEQYF,TGTGCCAGCAGTTTGTTAGCGGGAGGCGGCGAGCAGTACTTC
NA,TRBJ2-1,TRBV19,TRBD1,CASCDRGAYNEQFF,TGTGCCAGTTGTGACAGGGGGGCCTACAATGAGCAGTTCTTC
NA,TRBJ2-3,TRBV7-2,TRBD2,CASSGFTDTQYF,TGTGCCAGTAGCGGGTTCACAGATACGCAGTATTTT
NA,TRBJ2-7,TRBV19,TRBD1,CASTATGGDPVYEQYF,TGTGCCAGTACCGCGACAGGGGGCGACCCCGTCTACGAGCAGTACTTC
NA,TRBJ2-1,TRBV6-5,NA,CASRAIGRGNEQFF,TGTGCCAGCAGGGCGATAGGTAGGGGCAATGAGCAGTTCTTC
once,TRBJ1-6,TRBV7-9,TRBD1,CASRPGTGHSPLHF,TGTGCCAGCAGGCCCGGGACAGGGCATTCACCCCTCCACTTT
NA,TRBJ2-2,TRBV18,TRBD2,CASSPEAGIGRGELFF,TGTGCCAGCTCACCAGAAGCGGGAATTGGGCGCGGGGAGCTGTTTTTT
NA,TRBJ1-5,TRBV28,TRBD1,CASSFRQGNSNQPQHF,TGTGCCAGCAGCTTCAGACAGGGTAATAGCAATCAGCCCCAGCATTTT
NA,TRBJ2-7,TRBV7-2,TRBD2,CASRISGGSSYEQYF,TGTGCCAGCAGAATCAGCGGGGGGAGCTCCTACGAGCAGTACTTC
NA,TRBJ2-1,TRBV6-2/TRBV6-3,NA,CASSYTTGPFYNEQFF,TGTGCCAGCAGTTACACAACCGGCCCCTTCTACAATGAGCAGTTCTTC
NA,TRBJ1-6,TRBV28,NA,CASSLGAAGYNSPLHF,TGTGCCAGCAGTTTAGGTGCTGCCGGATATAATTCACCCCTCCACTTT
NA,TRBJ1-1,TRBV28,NA,CASSLPENAEAFF,TGTGCCAGCAGTTTGCCCGAGAACGCTGAAGCTTTCTTT
NA,TRBJ1-6,TRBV11-2,NA,CASSLDLTRDSPLHF,TGTGCCAGCAGCTTAGATCTTACCAGGGACTCACCCCTCCACTTT
NA,TRBJ1-5,TRBV18,NA,CASSKGVSNQPQHF,TGTGCCAGCTCTAAAGGGGTAAGCAATCAGCCCCAGCATTTT
once,TRBJ2-3,TRBV6-5,NA,CASSYSGVPSGDTQYF,TGTGCCAGCAGTTACTCCGGCGTGCCCTCGGGAGATACGCAGTATTTT
NA,TRBJ2-1,TRBV11-3,TRBD2,CASSPLAGGPNEQFF,TGTGCCAGCAGCCCTCTAGCGGGAGGGCCCAATGAGCAGTTCTTC
NA,TRBJ1-6,TRBV13,TRBD1,CASSLGTGNSPLHF,TGTGCCAGCAGCTTAGGGACAGGGAATTCACCCCTCCACTTT
NA,TRBJ1-6,TRBV6-2/TRBV6-3,NA,CASSYVGVEGNSPLHF,TGTGCCAGCAGTTACGTCGGGGTAGAGGGTAATTCACCCCTCCACTTT
NA,TRBJ1-1,TRBV5-6,NA,CASSYHGGDGGNTEAFF,TGTGCCAGCAGCTACCACGGAGGGGACGGGGGGAACACTGAAGCTTTCTTT